The 12 T cell receptor beta chains below come from one sample, sequenced in a study of T cell responses to AZD1222 COVID-19 vaccine. Clones were sequenced by immunoSEQ multiplex PCR, and TCRdb holds only the in-frame ones, with some missing. The sample records 95,000 to 100,000 clones, more than 70% being singletons. Sequenced material: peripheral blood, taken 28 days after the second AZD1222 dose. The receptors here all came from an adult who received the AZD1222 COVID-19 vaccine.

This chain links TRBV7-9 with TRBJ1-1; D is ambiguous. With 5 bases removed from V and 4 bases from J, the gap between germline ends came to 14 bases. The CDR3 extends over 14 amino acids. Germline V lookup: CDR1 SEHNR, CDR2 FQNEAQ (reference sequence). The CDR3 region has the DNA TGTGCCAGCAGCAATAGCGGGCTGGGCACTGAAGCTTTCTTT. Residues: CASSNSGLGTEAFF.

This sequence joins TRBV19 and TRBJ1-1; unclear D gene. The germline CDR1 and CDR2 sequences are LNHDA and SQIVND (reference sequence). The CDR3 runs 13 residues. Trimming took 2 bases from V and 8 from J, leaving 12 bases between them. In DNA, the CDR3 is TGTGCCAGTAGTATATCGTTCTGGGAAGAAGCTTTCTTT. Its protein product is CASSISFWEEAFF.

The genes are TRBV5-6 and TRBJ1-2; no firm D call. V was clipped by 4 bases and J by 2 bases, with 9 bases between them. Germline values: CDR1 SGHDT, CDR2 YYEEEE. The CDR3 sequence is 13 residues long. This CDR3 reads CASSPARNYGYTF. The CDR3 DNA sequence: TGTGCCAGCAGCCCAGCAAGGAACTATGGCTACACCTTC. Full variable domain (outside the CDR3, taken from reference TRBV5-6 and TRBJ1-2): DAGVTQSPTHLIKTRGQQVTLRCSPKSGHDTVSWYQQALGQGPQFIFQYYEEEERQRGNFPDRFSGHQFPNYSSELNVNALLLGDSALYLCASSPARNYGYTFGSGTRLTVV.

V is TRBV11-2 and J is TRBJ2-3; D remains ambiguous. Germline-derived CDR1 and CDR2 are SGHAT and FQNNGV. The length of the CDR3 is 12 residues. Trimming took off 5 bases at V and 1 base at J, with 4 bases between the two ends. The CDR3 sequence: CASSHGTDTQYF. In DNA form, the CDR3 reads TGTGCCAGCAGCCATGGCACAGATACGCAGTATTTT.

This rearrangement joins TRBV2 to TRBJ1-3, with unresolved D. V lost 4 bases, J lost 4 bases, and 8 bases lay in between. The CDR3 length is 13 residues. In germline, CDR1 is SNHLY, CDR2 FYNNEI. CDR3 in DNA: TGTGCCAGCAGTGCGGGTGCGGGAAACACCATATATTTT. This codes for CASSAGAGNTIYF.

The sample holds one count of this clone. The CDR3 loop is CASSLALNTEAFF. The DNA of the CDR3 is TGTGCCAGCAGCTTAGCATTGAACACTGAAGCTTTCTTT. This sequence joins TRBV11-3 and TRBJ1-1; no firm D call. Per germline, CDR1 SGHNT and CDR2 YENEEA. The length of the CDR3 is 13 residues. Trimming took off 1 base at V and 0 bases at J, with 3 bases between the two ends.

CDR3 in amino acids: CASSYTRQAPDYEQYF. The CDR3 bases are TGTGCCAGCAGTTACACCCGACAGGCACCTGACTACGAGCAGTACTTC. This rearrangement joins TRBV6-5 to TRBJ2-7; the D gene is possibly TRBD1 (6 bases). Per germline, CDR1 MNHEY and CDR2 SVGAGI. Trimming removed 2 bases at V and 3 bases at J, with 17 bases between. The CDR3 runs 16 residues.

The rearrangement links TRBV5-6 to TRBJ2-7; 7 positions match TRBD1. Germline values: CDR1 SGHDT, CDR2 YYEEEE. The CDR3 is 14 amino acids. The V gene end was trimmed by 2 bases and the J gene end by 0 bases; junction bases not matched to a gene: 2. The CDR3 nucleotides read TGTGCCAGCAGCTTACGACAGGGCTCCTACGAGCAGTACTTC. It encodes CASSLRQGSYEQYF.

V and J are TRBV19 and TRBJ2-7; D assignment may be TRBD1 or TRBD2 (5 bases each). The length of the CDR3 is 15 residues. Trimming took 6 bases from V and 3 from J, leaving 18 bases between them. From germline, CDR1 is LNHDA and CDR2 SQIVND (reference sequence). CDR3 nucleotide sequence: TGTGCCAGTAGCCCCGGGTCGGGACGGAACTACGAGCAGTACTTC. It is translated as CASSPGSGRNYEQYF.

V gene TRBV7-9 combines with J gene TRBJ1-4; D not resolved. V lost 7 bases and J lost 1, with 7 bases in between. Germline V gene sequence: CDR1 SEHNR, CDR2 FQNEAQ (reference sequence). The CDR3 sequence is 13 residues long. CDR3 nucleotides: TGTGCCAGCATTGGGAAAACTAATGAAAAACTGTTTTTT. This codes for CASIGKTNEKLFF.

The gene calls are TRBV23-1 and TRBJ2-7; 7 bases fit TRBD1. TRBV23-1 is assigned to the ORF class and has an uncertain function. The CDR3 runs to 13 residues. The J segment lost 5 bases and the V segment lost 10 bases, leaving 11 bases of the junction unmatched. The CDR3 sequence is CATNEDRSHEQYF. The CDR3 coding sequence is TGCGCCACCAATGAGGACAGGAGCCACGAGCAGTACTTC.

The V and J genes are TRBV12-3 or TRBV12-4 and TRBJ2-3; D gene uncertain. The CDR3 covers 11 residues. Trimming took off 3 bases at V and 3 bases at J, with 1 base between the two ends. CDR3 region: CASSLTDTQYF. CDR3 nucleotides: TGTGCCAGCAGTTTGACAGATACGCAGTATTTT.